This TCR beta chain was documented in a study of CD8 T cells in ankylosing spondylitis listed by TCRdb under 2017. Broadly, across the study: The study profiled T cell receptor beta repertoires in healthy donors and ankylosing spondylitis patients to find disease-linked TCR variants. Peripheral blood was sampled, and synovial fluid was also collected from ankylosing spondylitis patients. In total, the full study cohort was made up of 95 to 110 healthy donors and about two dozen ankylosing spondylitis patients.

Sequencing instrument: Illumina HiSeq 2500. Quantitative 5'-RACE with molecular barcodes was the method used to prepare the TCR beta libraries. Turning to the authors' computational methods: A new computational method, built on a probabilistic model of VDJ rearrangement, was used to identify disease-linked TCR variants. TCRdb applied fastp at Q25 and MiXCR to the public reads, then kept only in-frame beta chains. Every CDR3 protein is listed once, alongside the most common genes and DNA of its rows. None of the V and J calls come from the authors' own analysis; TCRdb made them. A total of 700,000 to 850,000 distinct CDR3 sequences appear in this sample, about an eighth of them only once. The ten largest clonotypes hold just over 0.5% of the sample. General study outcomes and caveats: Some motif variants were previously reported in synovial fluid and blood of reactive arthritis patients, suggesting common disease-initiation mechanisms. A TCR beta motif made up of several highly homologous amino acid variants appeared to be characteristic of blood from ankylosing spondylitis patients. The disease-linked clones were reported to be significantly enriched in matched synovial fluid samples from ankylosing spondylitis patients. A CD8+ phenotype was shown by the disease-linked clones, which were found at relatively low frequencies in peripheral blood.

This clonotype turned up a few times. It lacks a known antigen. Qualities for individual bases were not recorded, and no much larger clone is one base off. The germline V gene provides CDR1 SGHTA and CDR2 FQGNSA. The CDR3 numbers 16 residues from cysteine through phenylalanine. The read is trimmed to its CDR3 DNA, 48 bases read in frame from base 1. Trimming takes 3 bases off V and 5 bases off J; junction bases not matched to a gene: 7. The origin of this receptor is a male donor with ankylosing spondylitis. Specimen: blood, either unsorted or a sorted T cell fraction (not recorded which). The rearrangement joined TRBV7-2 to TRBJ2-5; TRBD2 lines up with 12 middle nucleotides. The sequence in DNA is TGTGCCAGCAGCTTCGCTAGCGGGAGGGCCTTGGAGACCCAGTACTTC. It translates to CASSFASGRALETQYF.